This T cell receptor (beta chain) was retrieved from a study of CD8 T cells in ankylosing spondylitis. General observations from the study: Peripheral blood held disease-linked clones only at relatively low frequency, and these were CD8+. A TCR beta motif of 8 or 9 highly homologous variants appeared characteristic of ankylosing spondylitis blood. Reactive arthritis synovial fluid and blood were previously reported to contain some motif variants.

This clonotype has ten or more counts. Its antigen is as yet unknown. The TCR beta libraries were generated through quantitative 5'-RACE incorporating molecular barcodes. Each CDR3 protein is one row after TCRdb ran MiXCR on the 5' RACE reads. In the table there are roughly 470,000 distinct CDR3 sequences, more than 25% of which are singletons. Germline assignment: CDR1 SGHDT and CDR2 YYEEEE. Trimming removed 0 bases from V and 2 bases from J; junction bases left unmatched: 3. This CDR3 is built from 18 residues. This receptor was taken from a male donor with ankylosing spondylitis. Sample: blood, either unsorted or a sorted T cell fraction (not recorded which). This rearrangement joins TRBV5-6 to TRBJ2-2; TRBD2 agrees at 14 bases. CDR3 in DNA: TGTGCCAGCAGCTTGGAGGGACTAGCGGGAGCCAACACCGGGGAGCTGTTTTTT. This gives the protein CASSLEGLAGANTGELFF.